This entry lists 22 T cell receptor beta chains sequenced from one sample in a study of Ad26.COV2.S vaccination and SARS-CoV-2 variants. Treatment reported: 19 received Ad26.COV2.S at low or high dose, single or two shots; several received placebo; per-sample allocation not given. Sampling occurred on day 63 after the first vaccine or placebo injection. Produced via immunoSEQ multiplex PCR; TCRdb's table is partial and in-frame only. The table shows approximately 340,000 clones, with more than 75% occurring only once. Sequenced here: peripheral blood, sampled in a trial of Ad26.COV2.S vaccine versus placebo. The receptors were gathered from a person between 18 and 60 years old who received the Ad26.COV2.S COVID-19 vaccine or a placebo.

The J gene is TRBJ2-2, the V gene TRBV7-6; a weak D match, TRBD2 (6 bases). From germline, CDR1 is SGHVS and CDR2 FNYEAQ. V lost 2 bases and J lost 4, with 14 bases in between. The CDR3 is 16 residues long. The CDR3 DNA reads as TGTGCCAGCAGCTTAATCAGGGCCGGGGGCACCGGGGAGCTGTTTTTT. Translated: CASSLIRAGGTGELFF.

The chain employs TRBV28 and TRBJ1-4; no clear D gene. V lost 2 bases to trimming and J lost 8 bases, with 12 bases between them. There are 14 residues in the CDR3. The germline CDR1 and CDR2 sequences are MDHEN and SYDVKM. The CDR3 nucleotides are TGTGCCAGCAGTTTAAGGGCTACTTCGGAAAAACTGTTTTTT. It translates to CASSLRATSEKLFF.

This clone was recorded only once. The chain has TRBV5-8 and TRBJ2-7, with D tentatively TRBD1 (8 bases). V was cut by 1 base and J by 9 bases, with 11 bases left in between. Germline V lookup: CDR1 SGHTS, CDR2 YDEGEE. The CDR3 is 12 residues long. CDR3 amino acids: CASSLYRGGQYF. As DNA, the CDR3 is TGTGCCAGCAGCTTGTACAGGGGGGGGCAGTACTTC.

The chain is built from TRBV7-2 and TRBJ2-3; 8 nucleotides match TRBD2. Trimming at V came to 1 base and at J to 2 bases, leaving 11 bases not matched to a gene. The CDR3 length is 18 residues. Germline V gene lookup returns CDR1 SGHTA and CDR2 FQGNSA. The CDR3 sequence: CASSLVGAAGGLTDTQYF. CDR3 bases: TGTGCCAGCAGCTTAGTGGGTGCGGCGGGGGGCCTCACAGATACGCAGTATTTT. The complete variable domain, with remaining parts taken from reference TRBV7-2 and TRBJ2-3, reads GAGVSQSPSNKVTEKGKDVELRCDPISGHTALYWYRQSLGQGLEFLIYFQGNSAPDKSGLPSDRFSAERTGGSVSTLTIQRTQQEDSAVYLCASSLVGAAGGLTDTQYFGPGTRLTVL.

The rearrangement uses TRBV19 and TRBJ1-6; the D is unclear. The CDR3 spans 14 residues. V lost 3 bases and J lost 7, with 10 bases in between. Germline V gene lookup returns CDR1 LNHDA and CDR2 SQIVND (reference sequence). CDR3 loop: CASSIPGVNSPLHF. The CDR3 DNA reads as TGTGCCAGTAGTATCCCAGGAGTGAATTCACCCCTCCACTTT.

This chain connects TRBV19 to TRBJ1-2; no clear D gene. The CDR3 consists of 13 residues. Germline-derived CDR1 and CDR2 are LNHDA and SQIVND (reference sequence). The CDR3 sequence is CTSLPGPLYGYTF. The CDR3 region has the DNA TGTACCTCACTCCCCGGACCCCTCTATGGCTACACCTTC. Variable domain in full (rest from reference TRBV19 and TRBJ1-2): DGGITQSPKYLFRKEGQNVTLSCEQNLNHDAMYWYRQDPGQGLRLIYYSQIVNDFQKGDIAEGYSVSREKKESFPLTVTSAQKNPTAFYLCTSLPGPLYGYTFGSGTRLTVV.

The rearrangement links TRBV19 to TRBJ1-2; D is perhaps TRBD1 (5 bases). CDR3 size: 17 residues. Germline V gives CDR1 LNHDA, CDR2 SQIVND (reference sequence). The V and J ends lost 5 bases and 2 bases respectively, with 21 bases between them. CDR3 region: CASSAGSTVVVNYGYTF. As DNA, the CDR3 is TGTGCCAGTAGTGCCGGCTCGACAGTGGTGGTAAACTATGGCTACACCTTC. The variable domain in full, with the rest retrieved from reference TRBV19 and TRBJ1-2, is DGGITQSPKYLFRKEGQNVTLSCEQNLNHDAMYWYRQDPGQGLRLIYYSQIVNDFQKGDIAEGYSVSREKKESFPLTVTSAQKNPTAFYLCASSAGSTVVVNYGYTFGSGTRLTVV.

This rearrangement joins TRBV28 to TRBJ2-3, with D perhaps TRBD2 (6 bases). This CDR3 is built from 18 residues. Germline CDR1 is MDHEN and CDR2 is SYDVKM. V gave up 5 bases and J gave up 2 bases, with 23 bases separating them. CDR3 in DNA: TGTGCCAGCAGTCGCCGGTTGGGAGGTTCCCCTGCCACAGATACGCAGTATTTT. This gives the protein CASSRRLGGSPATDTQYF. Together with reference TRBV28 and TRBJ2-3, the CDR3 gives the full variable domain: DVKVTQSSRYLVKRTGEKVFLECVQDMDHENMFWYRQDPGLGLRLIYFSYDVKMKEKGDIPEGYSVSREKKERFSLILESASTNQTSMYLCASSRRLGGSPATDTQYFGPGTRLTVL.

V and J are TRBV11-2 and TRBJ2-7; 7 positions agree with TRBD2. This CDR3 is 14 amino acids long. With V trimmed by 5 bases and J by 6 bases, 10 bases remained unmatched. The germline V gene encodes CDR1 SGHAT and CDR2 FQNNGV. The CDR3 sequence is CASSGGGEWSEQYF. The CDR3 nucleotides are TGTGCCAGCAGCGGGGGAGGGGAGTGGTCCGAGCAGTACTTC.

The gene calls are TRBV3-1 (or the pseudogene TRBV3-2) and TRBJ2-2, with 7 bases identical to TRBD1. Trimming took 1 base from V and 5 from J; bases not matched to a gene: 4. CDR1 is LGHDT and CDR2 is YNNKEL in the germline V gene (reference sequence). The CDR3 length is 15 residues. The chain's CDR3 is CASSQGQGRTGELFF. DNA of the CDR3: TGTGCCAGCAGCCAAGGACAGGGTCGGACCGGGGAGCTGTTTTTT.

This clone was observed once. J is TRBJ2-3 and V is TRBV5-4; the D gene could be TRBD1 or TRBD2 (5 bases each). The CDR3 is 14 amino acids. Germline V gene data show CDR1 as SGHNT and CDR2 as YYREEE (reference sequence). The V end lost 6 bases, the J end lost 4 bases, and 15 bases lay between the germline ends. The CDR3 coding sequence is TGTGCCAGCAATCCGGGACCTGGGCCAGATACGCAGTATTTT. It yields the protein CASNPGPGPDTQYF.

The chain carries TRBV11-3 and TRBJ2-1; no clear D gene. The CDR3 extends over 13 amino acids. Trimming shortened V by 8 bases and J by 7 bases, and 15 bases separated the two germline ends. Per the germline V gene, CDR1 is SGHNT and CDR2 is YENEEA. For the CDR3, the DNA is TGTGCCAGCCGCCCGCCGGGTGGGAATGAGCAGTTCTTC. This translates into CASRPPGGNEQFF.

This clone showed up just once. J is TRBJ1-4 and V is TRBV2; the D gene is possibly TRBD1 (5 bases). The germline gives CDR1 SNHLY, CDR2 FYNNEI. This CDR3 spans 13 amino acids. Trimming removed 6 bases at V and 8 bases at J, with 13 bases between. CDR3 protein: CASSIRVGEKLFF. CDR3 nucleotide sequence: TGTGCCAGCAGCATCAGGGTCGGCGAAAAACTGTTTTTT. Looking up the rest from reference TRBV2 and TRBJ1-4 gives the full variable domain: EPEVTQTPSHQVTQMGQEVILRCVPISNHLYFYWYRQILGQKVEFLVSFYNNEISEKSEIFDDQFSVERPDGSNFTLKIRSTKLEDSAMYFCASSIRVGEKLFFGSGTQLSVL.

This clone was observed once. The rearrangement uses TRBV7-2 and TRBJ2-3, with 14 bases aligning to TRBD2. Losses at the gene ends were 3 bases for V and 7 bases for J; bases not matched to a gene: 6. The germline V gene encodes CDR1 SGHTA and CDR2 FQGNSA. This CDR3 is 16 amino acids long. The CDR3, as DNA: TGTGCCAGCAGCTTCAGACTAGCGGGGGGGCGAAATACGCAGTATTTT. Translated, it gives CASSFRLAGGRNTQYF.

The chain combines TRBV3-1 (or the pseudogene TRBV3-2) with TRBJ2-1; 13 bases line up with TRBD2. The CDR3 sequence is 15 residues long. Germline V gene lookup returns CDR1 LGHDT and CDR2 YNNKEL (reference sequence). J gave up 8 bases and V 4 bases, and 5 bases lay outside the gene matches. The CDR3 spells CASSLGLAGLDEQFF. CDR3 DNA: TGTGCCAGCAGCCTGGGACTAGCGGGGTTGGATGAGCAGTTCTTC.

The V call is TRBV28, the J call TRBJ1-3; D is perhaps TRBD1 (5 bases). CDR3 length: 15 residues. Trimming cost V 5 bases and J 1 base, with 12 bases left between them. Germline CDR1 and CDR2: MDHEN and SYDVKM. CDR3 in DNA: TGTGCCAGCAGTCAGACAGTAGGGTCTGGAAACACCATATATTTT. Translated, it gives CASSQTVGSGNTIYF.

This clone has only one observation. The rearrangement joins TRBV28 to TRBJ2-7, with 9 bases fitting TRBD2. Trimming removed 3 bases from V and 3 bases from J; junction bases left unmatched: 6. This CDR3 spans 15 amino acids. Germline CDR1 and CDR2: MDHEN and SYDVKM. CDR3 bases: TGTGCCAGCAGTTTTAGGGCTAGCGGGAACTACGAGCAGTACTTC. Its translation is CASSFRASGNYEQYF.

The chain is built from TRBV14 and TRBJ2-7, with a tentative D call TRBD1 (6 bases). CDR1 and CDR2 (germline): SGHDN, FVKESK. V lost 1 base and J 4 bases, leaving 17 bases between the germline ends. CDR3 length: 16 residues. The CDR3 bases are TGTGCCAGCAGCCAAGTGGGACCGGGACAAAGATACGAGCAGTACTTC. The encoded protein is CASSQVGPGQRYEQYF.

This clone was seen more than once but under ten times. The chain links TRBV5-4 to TRBJ2-2; possible D gene TRBD2, 5 bases. This CDR3 is built from 12 residues. With 4 bases removed from V and 8 bases from J, the gap between germline ends came to 9 bases. Germline V lookup: CDR1 SGHNT, CDR2 YYREEE (reference sequence). The CDR3 loop is CASSQPGGELFF. The CDR3 DNA reads TGTGCCAGCAGCCAACCGGGGGGGGAGCTGTTTTTT. Full variable domain (outside the CDR3, taken from reference TRBV5-4 and TRBJ2-2): ETGVTQSPTHLIKTRGQQVTLRCSSQSGHNTVSWYQQALGQGPQFIFQYYREEENGRGNFPPRFSGLQFPNYSSELNVNALELDDSALYLCASSQPGGELFFGEGSRLTVL.

The sample holds a few counts of this clone. This chain links TRBV9 with TRBJ2-7, with 7 bases fitting TRBD1. CDR3 length: 15 amino acids. Germline values: CDR1 SGDLS, CDR2 YYNGEE. V shed 3 bases and J 3 bases; nucleotides not matched to a gene: 9. CDR3 DNA: TGTGCCAGCAGCGAACACCGGGACAGCAACTACGAGCAGTACTTC. It translates to CASSEHRDSNYEQYF.

The rearrangement links TRBV7-2 to TRBJ1-3, with D unclear. Germline V gene sequence: CDR1 SGHTA, CDR2 FQGNSA. The ends were cut back, 3 bases at V and 8 bases at J, with 11 bases in the middle. The CDR3 length is 13 residues. The CDR3 sequence: CASSLERSHTIYF. CDR3 nucleotide sequence: TGTGCCAGCAGCTTGGAACGGTCTCACACCATATATTTT.

The chain is built from TRBV4-1 and TRBJ1-1; D not resolved. Germline CDR1 is MGHRA and CDR2 is YSYEKL. The V gene lost 1 base and the J gene lost 1 base, with 4 bases spanning the gap. The length of the CDR3 is 13 residues. The CDR3 sequence is CASSQVWNTEAFF. The DNA for the CDR3 is TGCGCCAGCAGCCAAGTCTGGAACACTGAAGCTTTCTTT.